Below, 30 T cell receptor beta chains from the same sample are listed, as sequenced in a study of blood T cell repertoires in COVID-19. Clones were read by immunoSEQ multiplex PCR, and TCRdb kept only the in-frame ones, dropping some. The sample gives 25,000 to 30,000 clones, around 96% of which show up once; roughly 4.2% is in the top ten. The material sequenced was peripheral blood. All receptors come from a human donor with active COVID-19. The donor label of this sample is uncertain.

V usage is TRBV15 and J usage is TRBJ2-1, with 7 bases fitting TRBD1. V lost 8 bases to trimming and J lost 2 bases; unmatched junction nucleotides: 0. The CDR3 covers 12 residues. Germline-derived CDR1 and CDR2 are LNHNV and YYDKDF (reference sequence). The CDR3 nucleotides are TGTGCCACCGGGACAGCCTACAATGAGCAGTTCTTC. This sequence encodes CATGTAYNEQFF.

The V and J genes are TRBV3-1 (or the pseudogene TRBV3-2) and TRBJ2-3; TRBD2 matches 7 bases. J gave up 1 base and V 0 bases, and 4 bases lay outside the gene matches. The germline V gene encodes CDR1 LGHDT and CDR2 YNNKEL (reference sequence). The CDR3 runs to 16 residues. The CDR3 region has the DNA TGTGCCAGCAGCCAAGAGTCTAGCGGTGGCACAGATACGCAGTATTTT. Amino acid sequence: CASSQESSGGTDTQYF.

The chain has TRBV11-2 and TRBJ1-2; 7 bases are shared with TRBD1. Trimming removed 0 bases from V and 4 bases from J; junction bases left unmatched: 5. This CDR3 spans 15 amino acids. Germline loops: CDR1 SGHAT, CDR2 FQNNGV. This CDR3 is CASSLDRTGGYGYTF. The CDR3, as DNA: TGTGCCAGCAGCTTAGACCGGACAGGCGGCTATGGCTACACCTTC. The whole variable domain, filled in from reference TRBV11-2 and TRBJ1-2, reads EAGVAQSPRYKIIEKRQSVAFWCNPISGHATLYWYQQILGQGPKLLIQFQNNGVVDDSQLPKDRFSAERLKGVDSTLKIQPAKLEDSAVYLCASSLDRTGGYGYTFGSGTRLTVV.

DNA for the CDR3: TGTGCCAGCAGTTTATTTGGACAGGGAAGCCTAATAGGAGAAAAACTGTTTTTT. Translating gives CASSLFGQGSLIGEKLFF. This chain links TRBV27 with TRBJ1-4; 8 bases line up with TRBD1. Trimming cost V 1 base and J 8 bases; bases outside gene matches: 15. The CDR3 contains 18 residues. Germline CDR1 is MNHEY and CDR2 is SMNVEV (reference sequence).

The rearrangement uses TRBV6-2 or TRBV6-3 and TRBJ2-2; D not resolved. The germline V gene has CDR1 MNHEY and CDR2 SVGEGT. V was clipped by 3 bases and J by 6 bases, with 8 bases between them. The CDR3 totals 13 residues. CDR3 loop: CASSYRTAGELFF. CDR3 DNA: TGTGCCAGCAGTTATAGAACGGCCGGGGAGCTGTTTTTT.

The chain employs TRBV27 and TRBJ2-3; D might be TRBD2 (6 bases). Deletions cut 3 bases from V and 1 base from J, with 14 bases between. CDR1 is MNHEY, CDR2 SMNVEV, per germline (reference sequence). The CDR3 totals 16 residues. Here the CDR3 DNA reads TGTGCCAGCAGTTTTCAGCGGGCAGGACGCACAGATACGCAGTATTTT. Encoded protein: CASSFQRAGRTDTQYF.

This chain connects TRBV27 to TRBJ1-6; 7 bases line up with TRBD1. This CDR3 is built from 15 residues. With 5 bases clipped from V and 8 bases from J, the junction kept 9 bases outside the gene matches. From germline, CDR1 is MNHEY and CDR2 SMNVEV (reference sequence). The CDR3 here is CASSPARGWDSPLHF. CDR3 bases: TGTGCCAGCAGTCCGGCCAGGGGGTGGGATTCACCCCTCCACTTT.

As DNA, the CDR3 is TGTGCCAGCAGACAGGGACCCGGGGAGCTGTTTTTT. Its translation is CASRQGPGELFF. This sequence joins TRBV2 and TRBJ2-2, with D perhaps TRBD1 (6 bases). This CDR3 is built from 12 residues. The germline V gene encodes CDR1 SNHLY and CDR2 FYNNEI. Trimming took 6 bases from V and 6 from J, leaving 8 bases between them.

The chain employs TRBV5-1 and TRBJ2-7; perhaps TRBD2 as D (5 bases). Deletions cut 5 bases from V and 3 bases from J, with 18 bases between. This CDR3 is 15 amino acids long. Germline-derived CDR1 and CDR2 are SGHRS and YFSETQ. The CDR3 region has the DNA TGCGCCAGCAGAAAAAGAGCGGAGGAGGTCTACGAGCAGTACTTC. Amino acid sequence: CASRKRAEEVYEQYF.

This sequence joins TRBV3-1 (or the pseudogene TRBV3-2) and TRBJ2-7; D is perhaps TRBD1 (6 bases). The germline V and J ends were trimmed by 3 bases and 4 bases, with 16 bases remaining between them. The CDR3 covers 15 residues. Germline V gene data show CDR1 as LGHDT and CDR2 as YNNKEL (reference sequence). CDR3 region: CASSHPDRFRYEQYF. In nucleotides, the CDR3 is TGTGCCAGCAGCCATCCCGACAGGTTCCGGTACGAGCAGTACTTC.

This chain links TRBV29-1 with TRBJ2-2, with D possibly matching TRBD1 (6 bases). V lost 3 bases and J 3 bases, leaving 20 bases between the germline ends. Germline CDR1 reads SQVTM; CDR2 reads ANQGSEA. The length of the CDR3 is 17 residues. The CDR3 spells CSVESSSGTLDTGELFF. The CDR3 DNA sequence: TGCAGCGTTGAGTCTTCATCCGGGACACTCGACACCGGGGAGCTGTTTTTT.

The rearrangement links TRBV28 to TRBJ1-3; 8 nucleotides match TRBD1. V lost 5 bases, J lost 4 bases, and 7 bases stayed unmatched. The CDR3 is 15 residues long. Germline assignment: CDR1 MDHEN and CDR2 SYDVKM. CDR3 amino acids: CASSVQGVTGNTIYF. CDR3 in DNA: TGTGCCAGCAGTGTACAGGGGGTGACGGGAAACACCATATATTTT.

The chain has TRBV5-1 and TRBJ2-7; D is possibly TRBD1 (5 bases). CDR1 and CDR2 (germline): SGHRS, YFSETQ. The CDR3 runs 12 residues. The ends were cut back, 1 base at V and 5 bases at J, with 7 bases in the middle. The DNA of the CDR3 is TGCGCCAGCAGCTTGACAGGAGACGAGCAGTACTTC. Its protein product is CASSLTGDEQYF.

The V and J genes are TRBV18 and TRBJ2-7, with TRBD2 matching over 8 bases. Germline-derived CDR1 and CDR2 are KGHSH and LQKENI. V lost 3 bases and J lost 1; bases outside the gene matches: 2. The CDR3 is made up of 14 amino acids. In DNA form, the CDR3 reads TGTGCCAGCTCACCCGGGACTAGATCCTACGAGCAGTACTTC. Its translation: CASSPGTRSYEQYF.

The chain is built from TRBV19 and TRBJ2-3; 10 positions match TRBD2. CDR3 length: 16 residues. Germline V lookup: CDR1 LNHDA, CDR2 SQIVND (reference sequence). After removal of 3 bases from V and 2 bases from J, the junction contained 5 bases not matched to a gene. In DNA, the CDR3 is TGTGCCAGTAGTATGCTAGCGGGGGCCCTCACAGATACGCAGTATTTT. It translates to CASSMLAGALTDTQYF.

The rearrangement uses TRBV2 and TRBJ1-1; a weak D match, TRBD1 (5 bases). V lost 6 bases, J lost 0 bases, and 11 bases lay in between. Germline V CDR1 and CDR2: SNHLY, FYNNEI. CDR3 length: 14 amino acids. Written as DNA, the CDR3 is TGTGCCAGCAGGAGGACAAGCATGAACACTGAAGCTTTCTTT. Its protein product is CASRRTSMNTEAFF. The whole variable domain, filled in from reference TRBV2 and TRBJ1-1, reads EPEVTQTPSHQVTQMGQEVILRCVPISNHLYFYWYRQILGQKVEFLVSFYNNEISEKSEIFDDQFSVERPDGSNFTLKIRSTKLEDSAMYFCASRRTSMNTEAFFGQGTRLTVV.

This rearrangement joins TRBV6-5 to TRBJ1-3, with TRBD1 matching 10 bases. The CDR3 runs to 14 residues. The V gene's germline CDR1 is MNHEY and CDR2 SVGAGI. After removal of 6 bases from V and 4 bases from J, the junction contained 3 bases not matched to a gene. The CDR3 spells CASSRTGGGNTIYF. The CDR3 region has the DNA TGTGCCAGCAGCCGGACAGGGGGAGGAAACACCATATATTTT.

This sequence joins TRBV2 and TRBJ2-5; 9 nucleotides align to TRBD2. CDR3 size: 12 residues. The V and J ends lost 3 bases and 11 bases, in that order; junction bases with no gene match: 4. Germline loops: CDR1 SNHLY, CDR2 FYNNEI. CDR3 protein: CASSERGGPQYF. DNA of the CDR3: TGTGCCAGCAGTGAGCGGGGGGGCCCTCAGTACTTC.

The chain joins TRBV7-9 to TRBJ2-5; D not certain. The CDR3 covers 14 residues. The V gene's germline CDR1 is SEHNR and CDR2 FQNEAQ (reference sequence). V dropped 1 base and J dropped 5 bases, with 11 bases sitting between them. CDR3 loop: CASSLGLDMETQYF. The CDR3 nucleotides read TGTGCCAGCAGCTTAGGGCTAGATATGGAGACCCAGTACTTC.

This clone was detected once. One end of the junction fails to match germline, which may point to a read error. Within the sample, other DNA sequences also encode this same CDR3. The chain is built from TRBV5-8 and TRBJ2-3; D is possibly TRBD1 (5 bases). CDR1 and CDR2 (germline): SGHTS, YDEGEE. The CDR3 runs to 15 residues. The CDR3 spells CASSWGRPSTDTQYF. CDR3 sequence (DNA): TGTGCTAGCAGCTGGGGCCGACCTAGCACAGATACGCAGTATTTT. Together with reference TRBV5-8 and TRBJ2-3, the CDR3 gives the full variable domain: EAGVTQSPTHLIKTRGQQATLRCSPISGHTSVYWYQQALGLGLQFLLWYDEGEERNRGNFPPRFSGRQFPNYSSELNVNALELEDSALYLCASSWGRPSTDTQYFGPGTRLTVL.

The chain couples TRBV10-1 to TRBJ2-4, with TRBD1 as a possible D gene (6 bases). V gave up 5 bases and J gave up 0 bases, with 23 bases separating them. The CDR3 runs 19 residues. Germline V gene lookup returns CDR1 WNHNN and CDR2 SYGVQD (reference sequence). The CDR3 protein is CASSHTGTPGLKAKNIQYF. For the CDR3, the DNA is TGCGCCAGCAGTCATACCGGGACACCCGGTTTGAAAGCCAAAAACATTCAGTACTTC.

The gene calls are TRBV19 and TRBJ1-2; TRBD1 matches 7 bases. Unmatched junction bases numbered 10, after V lost 5 bases and J lost 4 bases. CDR1 is LNHDA, CDR2 SQIVND, per germline (reference sequence). The CDR3 length is 15 residues. The CDR3 bases are TGTGCCAGTAGTCCACGACAGGGATTGTCCTATGGCTACACCTTC. It is translated as CASSPRQGLSYGYTF.

The CDR3 bases are TGTGCCAGTAGTATACGAGGACAAGGAGGCACAGATACGCAGTATTTT. This gives the protein CASSIRGQGGTDTQYF. J is TRBJ2-3 and V is TRBV19, with D possibly being TRBD1 (5 bases). With 2 bases removed from V and 1 base from J, the gap between germline ends came to 13 bases. Germline CDR1 reads LNHDA; CDR2 reads SQIVND (reference sequence). The CDR3 consists of 16 residues.

A few counts support this clone. The gene calls are TRBV11-2 and TRBJ2-1; perhaps TRBD1 as D (6 bases). Trimming shortened V by 3 bases and J by 0 bases, and 18 bases separated the two germline ends. The germline V gene encodes CDR1 SGHAT and CDR2 FQNNGV. The CDR3 loop spans 18 amino acids. CDR3 nucleotide sequence: TGTGCCAGCAGCTTTGGGGGCGGGCGACTGAGCTCCTACAATGAGCAGTTCTTC. Its translation is CASSFGGGRLSSYNEQFF.

The rearrangement uses TRBV30 and TRBJ1-3, with D possibly being TRBD1 (6 bases). Trimming took off 4 bases at V and 4 bases at J, with 8 bases between the two ends. The CDR3 sequence is 12 residues long. Per germline, CDR1 GTSNPN and CDR2 SVGIG (reference sequence). The CDR3 nucleotides read TGTGCCTGGACAGGGGCCGGAAACACCATATATTTT. Translated, it gives CAWTGAGNTIYF. The variable domain in full, completed from reference TRBV30 and TRBJ1-3, reads SQTIHQWPATLVQPVGSPLSLECTVEGTSNPNLYWYRQAAGRGLQLLFYSVGIGQISSEVPQNLSASRPQDRQFILSSKKLLLSDSGFYLCAWTGAGNTIYFGEGSWLTVV.

This clone qualifies as large (0.1 to 1%). This chain joins TRBV3-1 (or the pseudogene TRBV3-2) and TRBJ2-1, with D maybe TRBD2 (5 bases). The length of the CDR3 is 14 residues. Germline CDR1 and CDR2: LGHDT and YNNKEL (reference sequence). The germline V and J ends were trimmed by 5 bases and 10 bases, with 18 bases remaining between them. This CDR3 is CASSWYRGIPEQFF. The DNA for the CDR3 is TGTGCCAGCAGCTGGTACAGAGGGATACCCGAGCAGTTCTTC.

V usage is TRBV30 and J usage is TRBJ1-1, with TRBD1 as a possible D gene (5 bases). Germline CDR1 is GTSNPN and CDR2 is SVGIG (reference sequence). The V end lost 2 bases, the J end lost 3 bases, and 10 bases lay between the germline ends. The CDR3 consists of 13 residues. CDR3 nucleotide sequence: TGTGCCTGGAGTCCCGACAGATACACTGAAGCTTTCTTT. Protein sequence: CAWSPDRYTEAFF.

J is TRBJ1-1 and V is TRBV15; 11 nucleotides align to TRBD1. Trimming cost V 3 bases and J 3 bases; bases outside gene matches: 0. CDR3 length: 14 residues. CDR1 and CDR2 (germline): LNHNV, YYDKDF (reference sequence). The CDR3 nucleotides read TGTGCCACCAGCAGGGGACAGGGGGACACTGAAGCTTTCTTT. This encodes CATSRGQGDTEAFF.

This clone was observed once. The rearrangement uses TRBV6-5 and TRBJ2-2; 10 positions match TRBD1. After removal of 5 bases from V and 3 bases from J, the junction contained 3 bases not matched to a gene. Germline CDR1 reads MNHEY; CDR2 reads SVGAGI. This CDR3 contains 15 residues. CDR3 residues: CASSTGTGDTGELFF. The CDR3 region has the DNA TGTGCCAGCAGTACCGGGACAGGGGACACCGGGGAGCTGTTTTTT.

V is TRBV6-5 and J is TRBJ2-7; the D is unclear. In germline, CDR1 is MNHEY, CDR2 SVGAGI. This CDR3 contains 14 residues. Trimming stripped 0 bases from V and 3 bases from J, with 9 bases between. The DNA of the CDR3 is TGTGCCAGCAGTTACTCGACGGGTTTCTACGAGCAGTACTTC. Its translation is CASSYSTGFYEQYF.